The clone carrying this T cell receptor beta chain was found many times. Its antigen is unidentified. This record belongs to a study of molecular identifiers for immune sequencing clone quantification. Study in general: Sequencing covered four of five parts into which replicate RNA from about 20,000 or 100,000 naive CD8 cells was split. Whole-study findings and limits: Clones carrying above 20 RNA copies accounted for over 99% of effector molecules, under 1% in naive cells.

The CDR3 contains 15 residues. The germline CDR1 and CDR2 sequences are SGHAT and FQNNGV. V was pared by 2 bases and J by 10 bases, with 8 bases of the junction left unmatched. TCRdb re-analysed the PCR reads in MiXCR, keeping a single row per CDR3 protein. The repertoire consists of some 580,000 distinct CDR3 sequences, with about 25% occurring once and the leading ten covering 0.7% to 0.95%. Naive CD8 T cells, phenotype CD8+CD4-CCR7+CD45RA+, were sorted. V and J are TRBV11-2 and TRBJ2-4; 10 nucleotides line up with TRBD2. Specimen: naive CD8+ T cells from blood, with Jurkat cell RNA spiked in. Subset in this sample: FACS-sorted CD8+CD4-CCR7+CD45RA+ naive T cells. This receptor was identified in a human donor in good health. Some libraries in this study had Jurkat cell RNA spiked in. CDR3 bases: TGTGCCAGCAGCTTACTAGCGGGGGAGACGGGGATTCAGTACTTC. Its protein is CASSLLAGETGIQYF. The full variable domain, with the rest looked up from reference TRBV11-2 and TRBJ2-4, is EAGVAQSPRYKIIEKRQSVAFWCNPISGHATLYWYQQILGQGPKLLIQFQNNGVVDDSQLPKDRFSAERLKGVDSTLKIQPAKLEDSAVYLCASSLLAGETGIQYFGAGTRLSVL.